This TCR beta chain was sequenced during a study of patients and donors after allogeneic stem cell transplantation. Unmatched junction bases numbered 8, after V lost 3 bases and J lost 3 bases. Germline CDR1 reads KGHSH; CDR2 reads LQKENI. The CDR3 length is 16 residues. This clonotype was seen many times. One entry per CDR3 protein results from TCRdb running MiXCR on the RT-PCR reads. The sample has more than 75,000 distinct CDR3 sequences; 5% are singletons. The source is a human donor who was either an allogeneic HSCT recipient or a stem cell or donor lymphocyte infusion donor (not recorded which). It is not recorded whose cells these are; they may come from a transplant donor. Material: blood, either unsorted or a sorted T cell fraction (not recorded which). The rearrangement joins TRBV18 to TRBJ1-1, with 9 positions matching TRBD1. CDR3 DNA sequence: TGTGCCAGCTCACCCTTGGGACAGGGACTCGACACTGAAGCTTTCTTT. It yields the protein CASSPLGQGLDTEAFF.